This T cell receptor beta chain came from a study of control samples from healthy donors and cancer patients. The CDR3 is 13 residues long. Trimming cost V 7 bases and J 6 bases, with 14 bases left between them. In germline, CDR1 is MNHEY, CDR2 SMNVEV (reference sequence). The method was immunoSEQ multiplex PCR; TCRdb's version includes in-frame clones alone and lacks a portion of them. Here the sample spans approximately 120,000 clones, around 88% being singletons. The sequence was collected from a woman between 50 and 59 years old in good health. The sequenced sample consisted of blood. J is TRBJ2-3 and V is TRBV27; no clear D. The chain's CDR3 is CASKQSESDTQYF. Here the CDR3 DNA reads TGTGCCAGCAAACAGTCGGAGTCTGATACGCAGTATTTT.